This T cell receptor (beta chain) was captured by sequencing in a study of T cell clusters in autoimmune cytopenias. Findings and limits, study-wide: Exclusive TRB clusters were almost three-fold more numerous in healthy donors than in active autoimmune hepatitis. The cluster-lack signature was not seen for secondary cytopenia versus chronic lymphocytic leukemia. Clustering suggested that physiological T cell clusters were missing in primary autoimmune cytopenia patients. The T cell clusters were defined only in silico, without experimental functional validation.

TRB amplification used approximately 250 ng of peripheral blood genomic DNA. Multiplex touch-down PCR amplified TRB using TRB-A and TRB-B pools in one tube. TCRdb re-called the multiplex PCR reads, yielding one record per CDR3 amino acid sequence without DNA. The specimen's table records some 2,000 distinct CDR3 sequences. By frequency, this clonotype is medium-sized. What it recognizes is unknown. The source is a human donor with an autoimmune cytopenia or autoimmune hepatitis (not recorded which). The sample comprised peripheral blood.

The CDR3 spells CASSYSGSYTDTQYF. The rearrangement uses TRBV5-4 and TRBJ2-3; the TRBD2 assignment by TCRdb is unverifiable without DNA. Germline V gives CDR1 SGHNT, CDR2 YYREEE (reference sequence). CDR3 length: 15 residues.